This TCR beta chain emerged from a study of shared clonotypes between healthy human individuals. Study information: Donor ages ranged 18 to 49 years: a couple of women, a few men.

The CDR3 is 13 residues long. Looked up from germline, CDR1 is SQVTM and CDR2 is ANQGSEA. Trimming cost V 3 bases and J 5 bases, with 13 bases left between them. Genomic DNA from each subset was divided evenly over several immunoSEQ plates. The authors' processing: For the immunoSEQ data, sequences were junction-only without quality scores, so filtering differed. Libraries were prepared by immunoSEQ multiplex PCR; TCRdb keeps only in-frame clonotypes and omits some of them. The V and J calls and clone size come from that table; D and trimming were worked out from the DNA. The sample has around 2,100,000 clones; less than 95% are singletons. CD45RO negativity and positive selection for CCR7 defined naive CD8 cells, a population that excluded terminally differentiated effector memory CD45RA+ cells. All the donors were Caucasian adults who lived in Nashville, Tennessee.

The TCR sequence derives from a man between 18 and 35 years old in good health. Specimen: naive CD8+ T cells sorted from blood. The chain has TRBV29-1 and TRBJ2-5; no firm D call. The DNA for the CDR3 is TGCAGCGTTGAGTTAGAGGTCTGGGAGACCCAGTACTTC. Translation gives CSVELEVWETQYF. The entire variable domain, with the rest obtained from reference TRBV29-1 and TRBJ2-5, is as follows: SAVISQKPSRDICQRGTSLTIQCQVDSQVTMMFWYRQQPGQSLTLIATANQGSEATYESGFVIDKFPISRPNLTFSTLTVSNMSPEDSSIYLCSVELEVWETQYFGPGTRLLVL.